The clone carrying this T cell receptor beta chain was recorded once. Its target is unknown. This record belongs to a study of T cell responses to AZD1222 COVID-19 vaccine. Trimming at V came to 0 bases and at J to 4 bases, leaving 4 bases not matched to a gene. Germline CDR1 is GTSNPN and CDR2 is SVGIG (reference sequence). CDR3 size: 15 residues. This table comes from immunoSEQ multiplex PCR, and its TCRdb copy is limited to in-frame clones, with some not included. The sample records tens of thousands of clones, 89% being singletons. Study observations and caveats: There were repertoire samples only from the period after the peak T cell response. Clonal diversity was possibly underestimated; the donors were predominantly white British and more often female.

This sequence joins TRBV30 and TRBJ2-1; 9 bases agree with TRBD2. Sequencing was performed on peripheral blood, taken on day 0 of AZD1222 vaccination. The sequence derives from an adult in good health. The CDR3 DNA is TGTGCCTGGAGTGTAATCAGCGGGAGGTACAATGAGCAGTTCTTC. Amino acids: CAWSVISGRYNEQFF.